This T cell receptor (beta chain) appears in the sequencing data of a study of CD8 T cells in Susac syndrome. About the study: Within the sequenced group of Susac syndrome patients, 5 or 6 showed active disease and about 8 were in remission.

General study points: Across the total CD8+ repertoires, 15 to 20 Susac-specific public clones were detected, and across the CD8+ TEMRA repertoires, a few such clones were detected.

The authors sequenced TCR beta from blood CD8+ and CD4+ T cells. Roughly 0.45 to 1 ug RNA was reverse transcribed with random hexamers. TCR beta CDR3 was amplified by immunoSEQ multiplex PCR. This amplification extended across 54 Vbeta and 13 Jbeta segments. TCRdb passed the immunoSEQ multiplex PCR reads through MiXCR, listing each CDR3 protein once. The table lists 75,000 to 80,000 distinct CDR3 sequences, roughly 95% of them singletons. Germline V gene lookup returns CDR1 KGHDR and CDR2 SFDVKD. V lost 1 base to trimming and J lost 3 bases, with 1 base between them. The CDR3 consists of 12 residues. About this clonotype itself: Antigen: not known.

The rearrangement links TRBV24-1 to TRBJ2-3; D unresolved. Material for sequencing was CD8+ T cells from PBMCs. This receptor was taken from a human donor with Susac syndrome. CDR3 loop: CATSDFTDTQYF. CDR3 DNA: TGTGCCACCAGTGATTTTACAGATACGCAGTATTTT.